This TCR beta chain was documented in a study of blood T cell repertoires in COVID-19. Assay: immunoSEQ multiplex PCR; the TCRdb copy retains only in-frame clones and omits some. The sample has 65,000 to 85,000 clones, 75% to 90% seen once. Germline V gives CDR1 SGDLS, CDR2 YYNGEE. The CDR3 spans 14 residues. V dropped 3 bases and J dropped 5 bases, with 11 bases sitting between them. This rearrangement joins TRBV9 to TRBJ2-2, with a weak D call TRBD1 (5 bases). The sequence came from a man aged 45-65 years with active COVID-19. Sequencing used peripheral blood. CDR3 sequence reads: CASSGRQGTGELFF. The CDR3, as DNA: TGTGCCAGCAGCGGACGCCAGGGTACCGGGGAGCTGTTTTTT.